Reported below is one T cell receptor (beta chain). This specimen belongs to a study of shared clonotypes between healthy human individuals. Study-level information: Each donor's CD8 memory used one plate, CD8 naive two, each CD4 subset three.

Sorted-subset replicate PCRs used 200 to 250 ng DNA, approximately 27,000 T cell genomes. Sequencing used immunoSEQ multiplex PCR; TCRdb keeps in-frame clones, though not all of them. The sample includes about a million clones, 60% to 80% of them seen just once. This CDR3 comprises 17 residues. V lost 8 bases, J lost 0 bases, and 13 bases stayed unmatched. Germline V gene data show CDR1 as MDHEN and CDR2 as SYDVKM. This chain links TRBV28 with TRBJ2-1; 7 bases agree with TRBD2. This clonotype originated in a man between 18 and 35 years old in good health. Specimen: memory CD4+ T cells sorted from blood. Subset defined: CD45RA-negative fraction. The CDR3 sequence is CASFHSAGVGSYNEQFF. DNA of the CDR3: TGTGCCAGCTTTCACAGCGCGGGAGTTGGCTCCTACAATGAGCAGTTCTTC.